Presented here are 30 T cell receptor beta chains from one specimen sequenced in a study of monozygotic twins with inflammatory bowel disease. For each CDR3 protein, TCRdb gives one entry from its re-call of the 5' RACE reads, without DNA. The sample has 300,000 to 400,000 distinct CDR3 sequences. What was sequenced was blood. Every receptor here comes from a human donor with ulcerative colitis or Crohn's disease, or a healthy co-twin of an affected twin (not recorded which).

The chain joins TRBV19 to TRBJ1-2. The CDR3 spans 12 residues. Germline-derived CDR1 and CDR2 are LNHDA and SQIVND (reference sequence). The CDR3 is CASSIDQRGYTF.

J is TRBJ2-2 and V is TRBV20-1; checking the TCRdb D call of TRBD2 is not possible without DNA. This CDR3 has 15 residues. The V gene's germline CDR1 is DFQATT and CDR2 SNEGSKA (reference sequence). The CDR3 spells CSAATSGANTGELFF.

The chain carries TRBV7-2 and TRBJ2-5; TCRdb returns TRBD1, unconfirmable since there is no DNA. Germline V gene sequence: CDR1 SGHTA, CDR2 FQGNSA. The CDR3 has 16 residues. CDR3 sequence reads: CASSQGQGGLQETQYF.

The rearrangement uses TRBV7-9 and TRBJ1-1. From germline, CDR1 is SEHNR and CDR2 FQNEAQ (reference sequence). This CDR3 is 12 amino acids long. The CDR3 sequence: CASSLIPTEAFF.

The chain combines TRBV27 with TRBJ2-7; no DNA is available, so the TRBD1 call from TCRdb remains unchecked. Germline V gives CDR1 MNHEY, CDR2 SMNVEV (reference sequence). The CDR3 loop spans 14 amino acids. The CDR3 protein is CASSLKGGPYEQYF.

The rearrangement links TRBV4-1 to TRBJ2-3; TCRdb gives TRBD1 as the D gene, but with no DNA this cannot be confirmed. The CDR3 sequence is 14 residues long. Per germline, CDR1 MGHRA and CDR2 YSYEKL. CDR3 in amino acids: CASSHPGGPDTQYF.

The V and J genes are TRBV7-2 and TRBJ2-7; TCRdb's D gene call, TRBD1, goes unchecked for lack of DNA. CDR1 is SGHTA and CDR2 is FQGNSA in the germline V gene. The CDR3 runs to 14 residues. This CDR3 reads CASSRRGVTYEQYF.

J is TRBJ2-1 and V is TRBV6-5; checking the TCRdb D call of TRBD1 is not possible without DNA. The CDR3 has 15 amino acids. In germline, CDR1 is MNHEY, CDR2 SVGAGI. CDR3 sequence reads: CASSYGTYFYNEQFF.

The chain couples TRBV7-6 to TRBJ1-2; TCRdb picks TRBD1, but there is no DNA to check that call. Germline V gives CDR1 SGHVS, CDR2 FNYEAQ. The CDR3 is 14 residues long. The CDR3: CASSSPGQVLGYTF.

This chain joins TRBV19 and TRBJ2-5; absent DNA, TCRdb's TRBD1 call cannot be checked. This CDR3 has 13 residues. Germline V lookup: CDR1 LNHDA, CDR2 SQIVND (reference sequence). This CDR3 is CASRQGAQETQYF.

The chain has TRBV7-8 and TRBJ2-3; TCRdb's D call of TRBD2 is untestable without DNA. This CDR3 has 19 residues. Germline CDR1 and CDR2: SGHVS and FQNEAQ. The CDR3 sequence: CASSLGGTSGGRSTDTQYF. Filled out from reference TRBV7-8 and TRBJ2-3, the complete variable domain reads GAGVSQSPRYKVAKRGQDVALRCDPISGHVSLFWYQQALGQGPEFLTYFQNEAQLDKSGLPSDRFFAERPEGSVSTLKIQRTQQEDSAVYLCASSLGGTSGGRSTDTQYFGPGTRLTVL.

V and J are TRBV6-2 or TRBV6-3 and TRBJ2-4; checking the TCRdb D call of TRBD2 is not possible without DNA. Germline V lookup: CDR1 MNHEY, CDR2 SVGEGT. The CDR3 spans 17 residues. The CDR3 spells CASTSREGALSKNIQYF.

The chain recombines TRBV6-1 with TRBJ2-5; with no DNA, the TCRdb D assignment of TRBD1 cannot be verified. This CDR3 is built from 15 residues. In germline, CDR1 is MNHNS, CDR2 SASEGT. The CDR3 reads CASSRGQYQQETQYF.

V gene TRBV18 combines with J gene TRBJ1-5; TCRdb's D call of TRBD1 is untestable without DNA. Germline V lookup: CDR1 KGHSH, CDR2 LQKENI. The CDR3 is made up of 16 amino acids. The CDR3 spells CASSPPSGDSNQPQHF.

The chain uses TRBV29-1 and TRBJ2-1; the D gene TCRdb calls, TRBD2, cannot be checked with no DNA. Germline V CDR1 and CDR2: SQVTM, ANQGSEA. CDR3 size: 13 residues. The CDR3 loop reads CSVEGQGLGVQFF.

CDR3 in amino acids: CASSQDPPSGGFDTQYF. This sequence joins TRBV3-1 and TRBJ2-3; the D call of TRBD2 rests on TCRdb alone, since no DNA is present to check it. The CDR3 contains 17 residues. Germline lookup yields CDR1 LGHDT and CDR2 YNNKEL (reference sequence).

V gene TRBV25-1 combines with J gene TRBJ2-5. This CDR3 is built from 15 residues. Germline loops: CDR1 MGHDK, CDR2 SYGVNS. CDR3 protein: CASSEDLQYQETQYF.

The V call is TRBV27, the J call TRBJ2-7. CDR3 length: 15 amino acids. Germline V lookup: CDR1 MNHEY, CDR2 SMNVEV (reference sequence). This chain's CDR3 is CASSFGLGSSYEQYF.

J is TRBJ2-3 and V is TRBV7-2; the TCRdb D gene call, TRBD1, has no DNA to confirm it. Germline V lookup: CDR1 SGHTA, CDR2 FQGNSA. The CDR3 is 19 residues long. The CDR3 is CASSLAYLTGTGRTDTQYF.

CDR3: CASRTDRVNQPQHF. The chain links TRBV6-2 or TRBV6-3 to TRBJ1-5. CDR3 length: 14 amino acids. Per the germline V gene, CDR1 is MNHEY and CDR2 is SVGEGT.

This rearrangement joins TRBV5-1 to TRBJ2-3; the TCRdb D gene call, TRBD1, has no DNA to confirm it. The CDR3 contains 16 residues. Per the germline V gene, CDR1 is SGHRS and CDR2 is YFSETQ. The CDR3 reads CASTYLRQGSTDTQYF.

The chain recombines TRBV5-1 with TRBJ1-1; TCRdb reports TRBD1, a call that lacks DNA to check it against. This CDR3 has 21 amino acids. The germline V gene encodes CDR1 SGHRS and CDR2 YFSETQ. CDR3 sequence reads: CASSRTSTRGQMMNMNTEAFF.

The chain combines TRBV4-3 with TRBJ1-5. The CDR3 runs 16 residues. Per the germline V gene, CDR1 is LGHNA and CDR2 is YSLEER. The CDR3 region is CASSQGTRLGNQPQHF.

The genes are TRBV2 and TRBJ2-7; the TCRdb call, TRBD1, lacks DNA for checking. The CDR3 is 13 amino acids. Germline V gene sequence: CDR1 SNHLY, CDR2 FYNNEI. CDR3: CASRDRGAYEQYF. Supplemented by reference TRBV2 and TRBJ2-7, the full variable domain reads EPEVTQTPSHQVTQMGQEVILRCVPISNHLYFYWYRQILGQKVEFLVSFYNNEISEKSEIFDDQFSVERPDGSNFTLKIRSTKLEDSAMYFCASRDRGAYEQYFGPGTRLTVT.

The chain uses TRBV5-1 and TRBJ2-2. Per germline, CDR1 SGHRS and CDR2 YFSETQ. The CDR3 covers 14 residues. The CDR3 is CASSWESNTGELFF.

This chain connects TRBV7-2 to TRBJ2-7; TCRdb's D call of TRBD1 is untestable without DNA. The CDR3 contains 15 residues. CDR1 SGHTA and CDR2 FQGNSA come from the germline V gene. CDR3 loop: CASSPDRGLSYEQYF.

The chain carries TRBV18 and TRBJ2-2; TCRdb calls TRBD1, which cannot be checked without DNA. This CDR3 region has 18 residues. Germline CDR1 and CDR2: KGHSH and LQKENI. CDR3 in amino acids: CASSPLRADPKVAGELFF. Combining the CDR3 with reference TRBV18 and TRBJ2-2 gives the whole variable domain NAGVMQNPRHLVRRRGQEARLRCSPMKGHSHVYWYRQLPEEGLKFMVYLQKENIIDESGMPKERFSAEFPKEGPSILRIQQVVRGDSAAYFCASSPLRADPKVAGELFFGEGSRLTVL.

The chain joins TRBV4-1 to TRBJ2-3. This CDR3 has 12 residues. Germline CDR1 reads MGHRA; CDR2 reads YSYEKL. CDR3 amino acids: CASSLLSGLQYF.

The chain couples TRBV20-1 to TRBJ1-5; the D gene TCRdb calls, TRBD1, cannot be checked with no DNA. This CDR3 is built from 15 residues. The germline V gene has CDR1 DFQATT and CDR2 SNEGSKA (reference sequence). Here the CDR3 reads CSARPDRTGYSPQHF.

V and J are TRBV12-3 or TRBV12-4 and TRBJ1-2; checking the TCRdb D call of TRBD1 is not possible without DNA. The CDR3 covers 13 residues. Here the CDR3 reads CASSFQGTYGYTF.